Sequencing of this T cell receptor beta chain was carried out in a study of blood T cell repertoires in COVID-19 (dated by TCRdb to 2018 to 2021). Looking at the study overall: Collaborator samples came from the United States, Italy and Spain and covered acute and convalescent phases of COVID-19. Subjects who had been exposed to COVID-19, were actively infected with it, or had recovered from it provided the deeply sampled blood TCRbeta repertoires that made up the dataset. The prospective study material was composed of cDNA or gDNA derived from T cells, B-cell-depleted T cells, or PBMCs. Where available, HLA class I and class II types were obtained from metadata supplied by the sample provider rather than from assay-based typing. Nearly every sample came with metadata listing a de-identified subject ID, COVID-19 status, age in years and sex. The repertoires were released in a freely available public database meant as a resource for research on the immune response to SARS-CoV-2. The samples were drawn from the first 160 participants of the ongoing ImmuneRACE study and from roughly 1,300 subjects provided by 6 global collaborators. The full study reports these points: Clinical and demographic metadata were provided uncurated, with the amount varying by source and participant.

V and J are truncated by 5 bases and 1 base respectively, leaving an intervening sequence of 8 bases. Reading the germline V gene gives CDR1 SGHTA and CDR2 FQGTGA. Counted from cysteine to phenylalanine, this CDR3 has 13 amino acids. Solely the CDR3 DNA is kept, with 39 bases framed from the first base. TCRbeta CDR3 regions were amplified from genomic DNA using the immunoSEQ Assay, a bias-controlled multiplex PCR. The authors' analysis ran thus. The number of nucleated cells in each sample was estimated by amplification of reference gene primers within the assay. To quantify the absolute abundance of each unique TCRbeta CDR3 rearrangement, sequence reads were collapsed and filtered. Productive Simpson clonality was computed per sample as the square root of Simpson's diversity index over productive rearrangements. In its TCRdb copy, this immuneACCESS table keeps in-frame sequences only and misses some clones. Where compared with another copy, unresolved V genes explain less than half of these, and the others have no known cause. Clone size and V and J calls were adopted from that table, with D and trimming inferred from the DNA. Present in this sample are over 300,000 clones, around nine tenths of which were seen just once. The ten biggest clones cover more than 0.9% of the sample.

Participants in the prospective study were aged roughly 18 to 100 years, lived in 20 to 30 United States geographic areas, and enrolled through a virtual design. In the prospective study, cohorts were assigned on the basis of participant-reported clinical history obtained from a screening survey and a study questionnaire. Mobile phlebotomists in the prospective study collected whole blood, serum and a nasopharyngeal or oropharyngeal swab from every participant. Additional blood draws and questionnaires over a 2-month period could optionally be provided by prospective study participants. Prospective study blood samples were shipped either frozen or at room temperature before DNA extraction. Regarding this clone: The antigen it binds to is not known. No quality values exist for individual bases; no much larger clone is one base distant.

The chain is encoded by TRBV7-3 joined to TRBJ1-1; no D gene can be assigned with confidence. Sample: PBMCs or T cells enriched from blood (not recorded which). This TCR came from a woman aged 25 to 39 with acute COVID-19. The CDR3 region: CASSLLWNTEAFF. The nucleotide sequence reads as follows: TGTGCCAGCAGCCTGTTGTGGAACACTGAAGCTTTCTTT. This CDR3, with the reference TRBV7-3 and TRBJ1-1 proteins standing in past its ends, gives the full variable domain GAGVSQTPSNKVTEKGKYVELRCDPISGHTALYWYRQSLGQGPEFLIYFQGTGAADDSGLPNDRFFAVRPEGSVSTLKIQRTERGDSAVYLCASSLLWNTEAFFGQGTRLTVV.